Following are 9 T cell receptor beta chains from one sample sequenced in a study of shared clonotypes between healthy human individuals (dated by TCRdb to between 2020 and 2021). To prepare the library, the immunoSEQ multiplex PCR assay was applied. TCRdb mirrors the immuneACCESS table, restricted to in-frame sequences. Some clones are absent from its copies; in checked studies, under half trace to an unresolved V gene, and the reason for the others is unknown. The sample table holds some 650,000 clones, of which approximately 97% were seen once. 0.055% to 0.07% of the sample is held by the ten biggest clonotypes. The sequenced material came from naive CD4+ T cells sorted from blood. Read against the paper, the sample's cell subset or site label means: CD45RA+ positively selected. The receptors come from a young woman in good health.

CDR3 region: CASSTSGTAFYEQYF. The CDR3 nucleotides are TGTGCCAGCAGTACCTCCGGGACTGCATTTTACGAGCAGTACTTC. The J gene is TRBJ2-7, the V gene TRBV28; weak D call: TRBD2 (6 bases). Germline lookup yields CDR1 MDHEN and CDR2 SYDVKM. The CDR3 consists of 15 residues. The V gene lost 5 bases and the J gene lost 4 bases, with 18 bases spanning the gap.

This rearrangement joins TRBV6-5 to TRBJ1-5; D might be TRBD1 (5 bases). Between the trimmed V and J ends, which lost 0 bases and 4 bases, there was a span of 7 bases. Germline CDR1 reads MNHEY; CDR2 reads SVGAGI. CDR3 length equals 14 residues. Here the CDR3 reads CASSYSQGNQPQHF. CDR3 sequence (DNA): TGTGCCAGCAGTTACTCTCAGGGAAATCAGCCCCAGCATTTT.

The chain uses TRBV18 and TRBJ1-1; D is uncertain. Looked up from germline, CDR1 is KGHSH and CDR2 is LQKENI. The ends were cut back, 4 bases at V and 1 base at J, with 7 bases in the middle. This CDR3 region has 13 residues. For the CDR3, the DNA is TGTGCCAGCTCACAGGACCGGAACACTGAAGCTTTCTTT. Amino acids: CASSQDRNTEAFF. Full variable domain (outside the CDR3, taken from reference TRBV18 and TRBJ1-1): NAGVMQNPRHLVRRRGQEARLRCSPMKGHSHVYWYRQLPEEGLKFMVYLQKENIIDESGMPKERFSAEFPKEGPSILRIQQVVRGDSAAYFCASSQDRNTEAFFGQGTRLTVV.

The rearrangement uses TRBV30 and TRBJ2-6, with D perhaps matching TRBD1 (6 bases). V shed 4 bases and J shed 2 bases, with 6 bases lying between them. Looked up from germline, CDR1 is GTSNPN and CDR2 is SVGIG (reference sequence). This CDR3 contains 13 residues. The CDR3 coding sequence is TGTGCCTGGACAGGGGCTGGGGCCAACGTCCTGACTTTC. The encoded protein is CAWTGAGANVLTF. Combining the CDR3 with reference TRBV30 and TRBJ2-6 gives the whole variable domain SQTIHQWPATLVQPVGSPLSLECTVEGTSNPNLYWYRQAAGRGLQLLFYSVGIGQISSEVPQNLSASRPQDRQFILSSKKLLLSDSGFYLCAWTGAGANVLTFGAGSRLTVL.

This clone was found once. This chain joins TRBV6-5 and TRBJ1-3; 8 positions match TRBD1. Germline CDR1 MNHEY, CDR2 SVGAGI. J lost 7 bases, V lost 5 bases, and 7 bases had no gene match. The CDR3 has 14 amino acids. The CDR3 here is CASSRDRTRNTIYF. CDR3 nucleotides: TGTGCCAGCAGTCGGGACAGGACCAGGAACACCATATATTTT.

The chain couples TRBV5-1 to TRBJ2-1, with TRBD2 matching over 9 bases. J was trimmed by 8 bases and V by 2 bases; bases with no gene match: 17. Germline V gene lookup returns CDR1 SGHRS and CDR2 YFSETQ. This CDR3 region has 18 residues. The CDR3 DNA reads TGCGCCAGCAGCTTTGGTACTATTAGAGCGGGAGGTTTAGATGAGCAGTTCTTC. The encoded protein is CASSFGTIRAGGLDEQFF.

J is TRBJ1-1 and V is TRBV4-1; D gene ambiguous. The CDR3 consists of 14 residues. V lost 2 bases and J lost 6, with 13 bases in between. Germline CDR1 and CDR2: MGHRA and YSYEKL. The CDR3 region is CASSQFDRNPEAFF. In nucleotides, the CDR3 is TGCGCCAGCAGCCAATTTGATAGGAATCCTGAAGCTTTCTTT.

The gene calls are TRBV27 and TRBJ2-1; TRBD2 matches 9 bases. The CDR3 sequence is 16 residues long. CDR1 and CDR2 (germline): MNHEY, SMNVEV (reference sequence). Trimming cost V 6 bases and J 8 bases; bases outside gene matches: 14. CDR3 sequence reads: CASSFVWGGRGDEQFF. For the CDR3, the DNA is TGTGCCAGCAGCTTCGTTTGGGGCGGGAGGGGAGATGAGCAGTTCTTC.

This chain joins TRBV28 and TRBJ1-6; tentatively, D is TRBD1 (6 bases). The germline V gene has CDR1 MDHEN and CDR2 SYDVKM. The CDR3 length is 15 residues. V was shortened by 6 bases and J by 5 bases, with 14 bases between the two germline ends. The CDR3 DNA reads TGTGCCAGCAGACACAGAAGGGGGGATAATTCACCCCTCCACTTT. Its protein is CASRHRRGDNSPLHF.